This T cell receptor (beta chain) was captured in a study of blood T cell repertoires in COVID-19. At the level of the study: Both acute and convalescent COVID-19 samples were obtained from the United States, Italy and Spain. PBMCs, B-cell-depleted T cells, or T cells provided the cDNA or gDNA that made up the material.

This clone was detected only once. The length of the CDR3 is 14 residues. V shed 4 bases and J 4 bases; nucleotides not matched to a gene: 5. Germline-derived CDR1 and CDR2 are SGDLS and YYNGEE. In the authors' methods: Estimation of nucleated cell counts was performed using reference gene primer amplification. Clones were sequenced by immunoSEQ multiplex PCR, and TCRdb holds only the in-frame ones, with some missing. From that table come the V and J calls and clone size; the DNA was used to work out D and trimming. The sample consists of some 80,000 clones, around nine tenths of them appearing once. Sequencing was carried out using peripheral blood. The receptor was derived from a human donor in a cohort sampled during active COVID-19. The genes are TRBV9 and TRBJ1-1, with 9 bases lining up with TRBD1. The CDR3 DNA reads TGTGCCAGCAGCCCCGGGACAGGGAGCACTGAAGCTTTCTTT. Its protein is CASSPGTGSTEAFF.